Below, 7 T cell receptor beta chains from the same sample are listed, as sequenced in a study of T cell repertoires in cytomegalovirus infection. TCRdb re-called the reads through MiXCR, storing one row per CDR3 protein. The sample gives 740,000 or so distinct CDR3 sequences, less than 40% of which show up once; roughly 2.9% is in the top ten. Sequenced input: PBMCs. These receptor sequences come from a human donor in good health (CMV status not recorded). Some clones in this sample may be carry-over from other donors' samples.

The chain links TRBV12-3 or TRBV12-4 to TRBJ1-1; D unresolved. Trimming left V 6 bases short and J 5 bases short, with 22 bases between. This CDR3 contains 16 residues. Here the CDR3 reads CASSPVEGMNRTEAFF. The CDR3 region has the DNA TGTGCCAGCAGCCCTGTTGAGGGAATGAATCGGACTGAAGCTTTCTTT.

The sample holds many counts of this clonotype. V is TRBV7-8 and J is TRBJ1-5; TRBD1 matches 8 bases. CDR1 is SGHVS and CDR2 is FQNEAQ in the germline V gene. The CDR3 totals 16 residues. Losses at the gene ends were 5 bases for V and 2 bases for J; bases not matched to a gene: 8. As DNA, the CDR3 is TGTGCCAGCAGCCAACGACAGGGGAGGGGCAATCAGCCCCAGCATTTT. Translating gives CASSQRQGRGNQPQHF.

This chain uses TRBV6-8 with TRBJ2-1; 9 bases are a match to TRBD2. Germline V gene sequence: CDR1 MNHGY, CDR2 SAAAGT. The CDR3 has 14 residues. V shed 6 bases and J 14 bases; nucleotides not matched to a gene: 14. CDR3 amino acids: CASRVGIAGEGKFF. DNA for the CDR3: TGTGCCAGCAGAGTGGGGATAGCGGGAGAAGGAAAGTTCTTC.

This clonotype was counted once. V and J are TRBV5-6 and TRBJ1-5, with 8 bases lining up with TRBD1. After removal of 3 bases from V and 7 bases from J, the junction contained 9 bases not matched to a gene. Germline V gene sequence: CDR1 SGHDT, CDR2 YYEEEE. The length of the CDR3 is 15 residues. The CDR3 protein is CASSYGQGAVQPQHF. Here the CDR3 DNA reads TGTGCCAGCAGCTACGGACAGGGAGCTGTGCAGCCCCAGCATTTT.

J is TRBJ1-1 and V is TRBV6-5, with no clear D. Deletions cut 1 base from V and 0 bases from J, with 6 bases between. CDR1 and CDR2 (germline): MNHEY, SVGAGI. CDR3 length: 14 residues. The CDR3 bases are TGTGCCAGCAGTTACTTCGGTCTGAACACTGAAGCTTTCTTT. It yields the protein CASSYFGLNTEAFF.

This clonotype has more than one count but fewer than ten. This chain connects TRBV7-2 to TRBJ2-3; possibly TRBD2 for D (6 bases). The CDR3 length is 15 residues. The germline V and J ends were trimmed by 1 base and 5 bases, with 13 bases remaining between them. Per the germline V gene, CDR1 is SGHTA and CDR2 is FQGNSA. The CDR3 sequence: CASSLVHGSEDTQYF. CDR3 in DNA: TGTGCCAGCAGCTTAGTCCACGGGAGTGAAGATACGCAGTATTTT.

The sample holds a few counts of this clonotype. The DNA for the CDR3 is TGCGCCAGCAGCAGGAACCCCAGGGGCCTTAATGAAAAACTGTTTTTT. Protein: CASSRNPRGLNEKLFF. The chain links TRBV5-1 to TRBJ1-4, with D tentatively TRBD1 (6 bases). The germline gives CDR1 SGHRS, CDR2 YFSETQ. There are 16 residues in the CDR3. Trimming removed 4 bases from V and 4 bases from J, with 17 bases in between.